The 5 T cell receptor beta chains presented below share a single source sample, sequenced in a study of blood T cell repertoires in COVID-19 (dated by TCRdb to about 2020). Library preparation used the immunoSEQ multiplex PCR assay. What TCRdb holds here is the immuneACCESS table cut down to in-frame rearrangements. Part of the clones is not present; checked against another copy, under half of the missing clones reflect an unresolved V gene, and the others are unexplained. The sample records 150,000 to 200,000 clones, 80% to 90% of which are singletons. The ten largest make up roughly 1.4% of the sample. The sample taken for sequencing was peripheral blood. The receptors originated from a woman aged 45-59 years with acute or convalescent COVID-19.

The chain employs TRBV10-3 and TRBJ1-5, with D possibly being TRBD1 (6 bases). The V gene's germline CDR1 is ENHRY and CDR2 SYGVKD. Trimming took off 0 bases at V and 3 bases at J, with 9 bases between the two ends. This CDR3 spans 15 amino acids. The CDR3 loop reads CAISESTGFNQPQHF. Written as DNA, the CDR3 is TGTGCCATCAGTGAGTCTACAGGGTTCAATCAGCCCCAGCATTTT.

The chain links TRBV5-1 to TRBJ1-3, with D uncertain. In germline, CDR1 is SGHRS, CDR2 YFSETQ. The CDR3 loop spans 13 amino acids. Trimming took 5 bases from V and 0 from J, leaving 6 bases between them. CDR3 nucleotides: TGCGCCAGCAGGGGGAGCTCTGGAAACACCATATATTTT. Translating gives CASRGSSGNTIYF.

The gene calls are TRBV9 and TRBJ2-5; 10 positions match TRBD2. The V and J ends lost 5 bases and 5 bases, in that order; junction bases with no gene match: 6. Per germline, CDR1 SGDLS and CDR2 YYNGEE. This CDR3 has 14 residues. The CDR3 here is CASSFTSGIETQYF. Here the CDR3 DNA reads TGTGCCAGCAGTTTTACTAGCGGGATTGAGACCCAGTACTTC. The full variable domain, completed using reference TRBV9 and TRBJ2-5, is DSGVTQTPKHLITATGQRVTLRCSPRSGDLSVYWYQQSLDQGLQFLIQYYNGEERAKGNILERFSAQQFPDLHSELNLSSLELGDSALYFCASSFTSGIETQYFGPGTRLLVL.

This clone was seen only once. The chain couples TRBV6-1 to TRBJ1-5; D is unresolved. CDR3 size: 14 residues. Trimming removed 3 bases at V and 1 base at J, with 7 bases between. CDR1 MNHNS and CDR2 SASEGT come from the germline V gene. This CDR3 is CASSEERSNQPQHF. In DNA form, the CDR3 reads TGTGCCAGCAGTGAGGAGAGGAGCAATCAGCCCCAGCATTTT.

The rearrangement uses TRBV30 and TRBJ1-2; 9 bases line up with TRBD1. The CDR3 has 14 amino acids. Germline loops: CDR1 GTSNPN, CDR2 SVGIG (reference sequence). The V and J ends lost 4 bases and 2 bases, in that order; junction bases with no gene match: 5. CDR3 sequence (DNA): TGTGCCTGGAATTCCGGGACAGGGAACTATGGCTACACCTTC. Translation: CAWNSGTGNYGYTF. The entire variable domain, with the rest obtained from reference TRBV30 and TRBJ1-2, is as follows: SQTIHQWPATLVQPVGSPLSLECTVEGTSNPNLYWYRQAAGRGLQLLFYSVGIGQISSEVPQNLSASRPQDRQFILSSKKLLLSDSGFYLCAWNSGTGNYGYTFGSGTRLTVV.